These 13 T cell receptor beta chains share one sample of origin, sequenced in a study of identical twins. TCRdb reprocessed the 5' RACE reads with MiXCR, giving one entry per CDR3 protein. Of 450,000 or so distinct CDR3 sequences in the sample, approximately 14% were seen once. These data also formed part of another study, on yellow fever vaccine responses in identical twins.

The sequenced material came from CD4+ T cells sorted from blood. These receptors were obtained from a woman aged 18-29 years in good health.

This chain links TRBV7-8 with TRBJ2-2; 9 nucleotides line up with TRBD1. Germline V gene lookup returns CDR1 SGHVS and CDR2 FQNEAQ. The CDR3 is 15 amino acids. Losses at the gene ends were 5 bases for V and 3 bases for J; bases not matched to a gene: 4. The CDR3 here is CASSPRTGDTGELFF. The CDR3 DNA reads TGTGCCAGCAGCCCAAGGACAGGGGACACCGGGGAGCTGTTTTTT. Full variable domain (remainder filled in from reference TRBV7-8 and TRBJ2-2): GAGVSQSPRYKVAKRGQDVALRCDPISGHVSLFWYQQALGQGPEFLTYFQNEAQLDKSGLPSDRFFAERPEGSVSTLKIQRTQQEDSAVYLCASSPRTGDTGELFFGEGSRLTVL.

There are a few counts of this clonotype. The chain has TRBV29-1 and TRBJ2-7; D might be TRBD1 (6 bases). The germline gives CDR1 SQVTM, CDR2 ANQGSEA. The CDR3 is 11 residues long. V lost 4 bases and J lost 3, with 7 bases in between. CDR3 region: CSVAQGYEQYF. CDR3 nucleotide sequence: TGCAGCGTTGCACAGGGCTACGAGCAGTACTTC.

J is TRBJ2-1 and V is TRBV7-2; weak D call: TRBD2 (6 bases). The germline V gene has CDR1 SGHTA and CDR2 FQGNSA. Between the trimmed V and J ends, which lost 5 bases and 7 bases, there was a span of 18 bases. This CDR3 region has 15 residues. CDR3 sequence: CASSPSAGKINEQFF. CDR3 DNA: TGTGCCAGCAGCCCCTCGGCGGGGAAAATAAATGAGCAGTTCTTC.

The count of this clonotype is one. This rearrangement joins TRBV30 to TRBJ2-6, with 12 bases identical to TRBD1. The CDR3 is 17 residues long. Unmatched junction bases numbered 5, after V lost 3 bases and J lost 2 bases. The germline V gene encodes CDR1 GTSNPN and CDR2 SVGIG (reference sequence). DNA of the CDR3: TGTGCCTGGAGCCCGGGACAGGGGGCCCCTGGGGCCAACGTCCTGACTTTC. Translating it yields CAWSPGQGAPGANVLTF.

CDR3 in DNA: TGTGCCAGCAGTCCGGGACAGCCGCCCTACGAGCAGTACTTC. This codes for CASSPGQPPYEQYF. The chain combines TRBV6-2 or TRBV6-3 with TRBJ2-7, with TRBD1 matching 7 bases. Germline CDR1 MNHEY, CDR2 SVGEGT. The CDR3 extends over 14 amino acids. V lost 5 bases, J lost 2 bases, and 6 bases stayed unmatched.

The chain uses TRBV25-1 and TRBJ2-7; 7 nucleotides agree with TRBD1. This CDR3 has 14 amino acids. Germline CDR1 is MGHDK and CDR2 is SYGVNS. Trimming removed 10 bases from V and 4 bases from J; junction bases left unmatched: 13. In DNA form, the CDR3 reads TGTGCCACCACGGACAGGACCGTCGGATACGAGCAGTACTTC. Translated, it gives CATTDRTVGYEQYF.

This chain uses TRBV28 with TRBJ2-4; the D is unclear. CDR1 is MDHEN, CDR2 SYDVKM, per germline. The V gene lost 10 bases and the J gene lost 0 bases, with 16 bases spanning the gap. This CDR3 has 15 residues. Here the CDR3 reads CATSSYSLAKNIQYF. The CDR3 region has the DNA TGTGCCACTTCCAGTTATTCCCTAGCCAAAAACATTCAGTACTTC. Together with reference TRBV28 and TRBJ2-4, the CDR3 gives the full variable domain: DVKVTQSSRYLVKRTGEKVFLECVQDMDHENMFWYRQDPGLGLRLIYFSYDVKMKEKGDIPEGYSVSREKKERFSLILESASTNQTSMYLCATSSYSLAKNIQYFGAGTRLSVL.

At least ten counts were recorded for this clonotype. The rearrangement links TRBV28 to TRBJ1-1; D not resolved. V lost 6 bases, J lost 4 bases, and 9 bases lay in between. CDR1 MDHEN and CDR2 SYDVKM come from the germline V gene. This CDR3 has 12 amino acids. CDR3 nucleotide sequence: TGTGCCAGCAGCCATTCCGGCACTGAAGCTTTCTTT. Encoded protein: CASSHSGTEAFF.

This clonotype was detected ten times or more. V gene TRBV28 combines with J gene TRBJ1-6; D may be TRBD1 (6 bases). CDR1 and CDR2 from the germline V gene are MDHEN and SYDVKM. This CDR3 spans 15 amino acids. Trimming shortened V by 6 bases and J by 0 bases, and 9 bases separated the two germline ends. This chain's CDR3 is CASRLRGSYNSPLHF. The CDR3 DNA sequence: TGTGCCAGCAGACTCAGGGGCTCCTATAATTCACCCCTCCACTTT. Using reference TRBV28 and TRBJ1-6 for the parts outside the CDR3, the full variable domain is DVKVTQSSRYLVKRTGEKVFLECVQDMDHENMFWYRQDPGLGLRLIYFSYDVKMKEKGDIPEGYSVSREKKERFSLILESASTNQTSMYLCASRLRGSYNSPLHFGNGTRLTVT.

The chain combines TRBV4-1 with TRBJ2-2; D remains unclear. V lost 0 bases and J lost 5, with 13 bases in between. The CDR3 spans 16 residues. Germline V gene lookup returns CDR1 MGHRA and CDR2 YSYEKL. CDR3 sequence (DNA): TGCGCCAGCAGCCAAGAAACGGGTCTAAGGACCGGGGAGCTGTTTTTT. It translates to CASSQETGLRTGELFF.

The chain has TRBV11-2 and TRBJ2-1; D is possibly TRBD1 or TRBD2 (5 bases each). The CDR3 extends over 13 amino acids. Looked up from germline, CDR1 is SGHAT and CDR2 is FQNNGV. V was cut by 5 bases and J by 8 bases, with 13 bases left in between. CDR3 residues: CASSATRGDEQFF. In DNA form, the CDR3 reads TGTGCCAGCAGCGCAACTCGAGGGGATGAGCAGTTCTTC.

This clonotype was observed a few times. One end of the junction varies from germline; a read error may be responsible. The J gene is TRBJ1-1, the V gene TRBV6-2 or TRBV6-3; TRBD1 agrees at 8 bases. The germline V gene has CDR1 MNHEY and CDR2 SVGEGT. The CDR3 contains 14 residues. Here the CDR3 reads CASNYRGEYTEAFF. CDR3 nucleotide sequence: TGTGCCAGCAATTACAGGGGGGAGTATACTGAAGCTTTCTTT.

This clonotype was seen only a few times. This chain uses TRBV19 with TRBJ1-2, with D hard to call. Trimming cost V 2 bases and J 0 bases, with 13 bases left between them. The CDR3 runs to 16 residues. In germline, CDR1 is LNHDA, CDR2 SQIVND (reference sequence). In DNA, the CDR3 is TGTGCCAGTAGTATAAGCTCCTTAGGCTCTAACTATGGCTACACCTTC. This gives the protein CASSISSLGSNYGYTF.